These 25 T cell receptor beta chains came from one sample sequenced in a study of post-analysis software for immune sequencing data. Study-level findings and limits: Patients had higher frequencies than controls of about 5 TRBV segments, including TRBV5-6, TRBV5-1 and TRBV20-1.

Libraries were made from TCR beta cDNA, and they carried unique molecular identifiers. TCRdb re-analysed the PCR reads in MiXCR, keeping a single row per CDR3 protein. The sample records 750,000 to 950,000 distinct CDR3 sequences, around 50% being singletons. The antigens these receptors bind are not known. Sequencing used blood. The source is a girl aged 5-17 years with multiple sclerosis.

This clonotype was seen only a few times. The V gene is TRBV3-1, the J gene TRBJ2-1; 10 bases agree with TRBD2. Germline CDR1 is LGHDT and CDR2 is YNNKEL (reference sequence). This CDR3 comprises 15 residues. V dropped 0 bases and J dropped 4; count of bases not matched to a gene: 0. As DNA, the CDR3 is TGTGCCAGCAGCCAAGAAGCGGGAGGGTACAATGAGCAGTTCTTC. It encodes CASSQEAGGYNEQFF.

This sequence joins TRBV3-1 and TRBJ2-5, with D possibly being TRBD1 or TRBD2 (6 bases each). The DNA end is more similar to TRBJ2-7, so the J call may be wrong. This CDR3 has 13 residues. From germline, CDR1 is LGHDT and CDR2 YNNKEL (reference sequence). The CDR3, as DNA: TGTGCCAGCAGCCATGGGGGCGGGAACGAGCAGTACTTC. This encodes CASSHGGGNEQYF.

This chain joins TRBV29-1 and TRBJ2-3, with D tentatively TRBD2 (5 bases). Trimming shortened V by 7 bases and J by 4 bases, and 12 bases separated the two germline ends. The germline V gene has CDR1 SQVTM and CDR2 ANQGSEA. The CDR3 extends over 12 amino acids. CDR3 coding DNA: TGCAGCGACGGGAATGTGGCAGATACGCAGTATTTT. Amino acids: CSDGNVADTQYF.

V gene TRBV28 combines with J gene TRBJ2-1; D is perhaps TRBD1 or TRBD2 (5 bases each). The CDR3 consists of 15 residues. The germline V and J ends were trimmed by 3 bases and 8 bases, with 17 bases remaining between them. The germline CDR1 and CDR2 sequences are MDHEN and SYDVKM. Here the CDR3 reads CASSFWGTKTDEQFF. For the CDR3, the DNA is TGTGCCAGCAGTTTTTGGGGGACGAAGACCGATGAGCAGTTCTTC.

V is TRBV27 and J is TRBJ2-7; D is uncertain. Per the germline V gene, CDR1 is MNHEY and CDR2 is SMNVEV (reference sequence). The CDR3 loop spans 15 amino acids. V shed 6 bases and J shed 2 bases, with 17 bases lying between them. Written as DNA, the CDR3 is TGTGCCAGCAGATCCCGGGTTAGCAGTCCCTACGAGCAGTACTTC. Translating it yields CASRSRVSSPYEQYF.

This clonotype was detected once. This rearrangement joins TRBV20-1 to TRBJ2-3; TRBD1 matches at 9 bases. Trimming took 1 base from V and 10 from J; bases not matched to a gene: 15. In germline, CDR1 is DFQATT, CDR2 SNEGSKA (reference sequence). The CDR3 covers 16 residues. Here the CDR3 reads CSARGTGTGHMGSQYF. The CDR3 DNA is TGCAGTGCTAGAGGGACCGGGACAGGGCACATGGGATCGCAGTATTTT.

This clonotype was counted a few times. The chain joins TRBV29-1 to TRBJ1-2; D ambiguous. The germline V and J ends were trimmed by 7 bases and 1 base, with 7 bases remaining between them. Germline loops: CDR1 SQVTM, CDR2 ANQGSEA. The CDR3 length is 11 residues. The CDR3 DNA reads TGCAGCGGCGTCCTTAACTATGGCTACACCTTC. Amino acid sequence: CSGVLNYGYTF.

The chain combines TRBV29-1 with TRBJ2-7; D gene uncertain. Germline V gene data show CDR1 as SQVTM and CDR2 as ANQGSEA. This CDR3 is built from 13 residues. V shed 6 bases and J shed 0 bases, with 12 bases lying between them. The CDR3 protein is CSVRGRLSYEQYF. Written as DNA, the CDR3 is TGCAGCGTGAGAGGCAGACTCTCCTACGAGCAGTACTTC.

The chain has TRBV29-1 and TRBJ2-7; 9 positions agree with TRBD1. This CDR3 is built from 13 residues. V dropped 3 bases and J dropped 4; count of bases not matched to a gene: 4. Germline CDR1 reads SQVTM; CDR2 reads ANQGSEA. The CDR3 nucleotides read TGCAGCGTTGAGGACAGGGGTCCGTACGAGCAGTACTTC. Protein: CSVEDRGPYEQYF.

V is TRBV12-5 and J is TRBJ2-1, with TRBD2 matching over 10 bases. CDR1 is LGHNT, CDR2 FRNRAP, per germline. This CDR3 comprises 19 residues. V dropped 0 bases and J dropped 4; count of bases not matched to a gene: 12. The CDR3 bases are TGTGCTAGTGGTTTGGTTGGTCTAGCGGGAGCCCGGGGTTACAATGAGCAGTTCTTC. Translating it yields CASGLVGLAGARGYNEQFF.

The CDR3 is CSARDVGNQPQHF. The CDR3 nucleotides read TGCAGTGCTAGAGATGTGGGCAATCAGCCCCAGCATTTT. The chain recombines TRBV20-1 with TRBJ1-5; D gene uncertain. There are 13 residues in the CDR3. Between the trimmed V and J ends, which lost 0 bases and 2 bases, there was a span of 5 bases. Germline V gene lookup returns CDR1 DFQATT and CDR2 SNEGSKA (reference sequence).

Notes on this clonotype: The junction shows a germline mismatch at one end, possibly a read error. This chain uses TRBV12-3 or TRBV12-4 with TRBJ2-7; TRBD2 matches at 7 bases. The CDR3 is made up of 15 amino acids. CDR3 DNA sequence: TGTGCCAGCGGTTTTGGTAGCGGGTGGTACTACGAGCAGTACTTC. Amino acid sequence: CASGFGSGWYYEQYF.

This clonotype turned up a few times. This chain links TRBV15 with TRBJ2-2; 10 bases line up with TRBD2. The V gene end was trimmed by 0 bases and the J gene end by 1 base; junction bases not matched to a gene: 17. The CDR3 consists of 22 residues. Germline CDR1 and CDR2: LNHNV and YYDKDF (reference sequence). CDR3 DNA sequence: TGTGCCACCAGCAGAGATGGGCTAGCGGGGGTGTCCCGATCAGAGAACACCGGGGAGCTGTTTTTT. Protein sequence: CATSRDGLAGVSRSENTGELFF.

The J gene is TRBJ2-2, the V gene TRBV29-1; 7 bases agree with TRBD1. This CDR3 is built from 13 residues. V trimming: 4 bases; J trimming: 5 bases; junction bases outside the gene matches: 4. The V gene's germline CDR1 is SQVTM and CDR2 ANQGSEA. The CDR3: CSVGQGETGELFF. CDR3 nucleotides: TGCAGCGTTGGACAGGGTGAAACCGGGGAGCTGTTTTTT.

Here the CDR3 reads CASSFRTSGNEQYF. CDR3 nucleotide sequence: TGCGCCAGCAGCTTCCGGACTAGCGGGAATGAGCAGTACTTC. The rearrangement links TRBV5-1 to TRBJ2-5, with 12 bases lining up with TRBD2. CDR1 and CDR2 from the germline V gene are SGHRS and YFSETQ. V lost 2 bases to trimming and J lost 11 bases; unmatched junction nucleotides: 7. This CDR3 spans 14 amino acids.

The chain employs TRBV27 and TRBJ1-2; TRBD1 agrees at 7 bases. The V gene's germline CDR1 is MNHEY and CDR2 SMNVEV (reference sequence). The CDR3 is 15 amino acids. Trimming cost V 5 bases and J 3 bases; bases outside gene matches: 9. CDR3 nucleotide sequence: TGTGCCAGCAGTACCCGGGACAGTTCTGACTATGGCTACACCTTC. Translation gives CASSTRDSSDYGYTF.

V gene TRBV6-5 combines with J gene TRBJ2-5; weak D call: TRBD1 (6 bases). The CDR3 is 15 residues long. Trimming shortened V by 6 bases and J by 1 base, and 15 bases separated the two germline ends. Germline lookup yields CDR1 MNHEY and CDR2 SVGAGI. CDR3: CASREYRTAQETQYF. CDR3 DNA sequence: TGTGCCAGCAGAGAATATAGGACAGCCCAAGAGACCCAGTACTTC.

Only one count was recorded for this clonotype. The rearrangement uses TRBV20-1 and TRBJ2-1; maybe TRBD2 (5 bases). CDR1 and CDR2 (germline): DFQATT, SNEGSKA (reference sequence). CDR3 size: 13 residues. V shed 5 bases and J shed 4 bases, with 12 bases lying between them. CDR3 amino acids: CSAAGVPYNEQFF. The CDR3 nucleotides read TGCAGTGCTGCCGGGGTTCCATACAATGAGCAGTTCTTC.

The chain carries TRBV27 and TRBJ2-7; TRBD1 aligns across 7 bases. In germline, CDR1 is MNHEY, CDR2 SMNVEV (reference sequence). This CDR3 is 14 amino acids long. With V trimmed by 5 bases and J by 6 bases, 10 bases remained unmatched. CDR3 bases: TGTGCCAGCAGTGCCCAAGGGGGCTCGGGCGAGCAGTACTTC. Amino acids: CASSAQGGSGEQYF.

The chain couples TRBV7-9 to TRBJ2-4; perhaps TRBD2 as D (6 bases). The end of the DNA is better explained by TRBJ2-7, so the J call may be wrong. The CDR3 spans 14 residues. Germline-derived CDR1 and CDR2 are SEHNR and FQNEAQ (reference sequence). CDR3 in DNA: TGTGCCAGCAGCCCCCGGGGGTTTCCAGACGAGCAGTACTTC. This sequence encodes CASSPRGFPDEQYF.

This chain connects TRBV15 to TRBJ2-3; 14 bases fit TRBD2. V dropped 1 base and J dropped 2; count of bases not matched to a gene: 14. From germline, CDR1 is LNHNV and CDR2 YYDKDF (reference sequence). This CDR3 comprises 21 residues. The CDR3 sequence is CATSRARGLAGAGRNTDTQYF. CDR3 nucleotide sequence: TGTGCCACCAGCAGAGCCAGGGGACTAGCGGGAGCCGGCCGAAACACAGATACGCAGTATTTT.

The chain recombines TRBV4-1 with TRBJ2-7; 13 bases fit TRBD2. Germline CDR1 is MGHRA and CDR2 is YSYEKL. Trimming cost V 0 bases and J 4 bases; bases outside gene matches: 12. The CDR3 is 19 amino acids. CDR3 sequence: CASSQDRTSGRALSYEQYF. In DNA form, the CDR3 reads TGCGCCAGCAGCCAAGATAGAACTAGCGGGAGGGCCTTGTCATACGAGCAGTACTTC.

V and J are TRBV20-1 and TRBJ1-6; weak D call: TRBD1 (6 bases). The V end lost 0 bases, the J end lost 7 bases, and 16 bases lay between the germline ends. There are 16 residues in the CDR3. Germline V lookup: CDR1 DFQATT, CDR2 SNEGSKA (reference sequence). The CDR3 DNA reads as TGCAGTGCTAGAGATCCACTGCGGGGGGCCAATTCACCCCTCCACTTT. It translates to CSARDPLRGANSPLHF.

Notes on this clonotype: The junction differs from germline at one of its ends, possibly a read error. V and J are TRBV4-1 and TRBJ2-7; 13 positions agree with TRBD2. Germline CDR1 MGHRA, CDR2 YSYEKL. The CDR3 is made up of 18 amino acids. The chain's CDR3 is CANSQYTSTSGGPYEQYF. CDR3 DNA: TGCGCCAACAGCCAGTATACCTCGACTAGCGGGGGGCCCTACGAGCAGTACTTC.

The chain links TRBV12-5 to TRBJ2-5; no reliable D call. Germline assignment: CDR1 LGHNT and CDR2 FRNRAP. V lost 1 base, J lost 3 bases, and 6 bases lay in between. This CDR3 spans 13 amino acids. In DNA, the CDR3 is TGTGCTAGTGGTTTGGGGGCGGAAGAGACCCAGTACTTC. As protein: CASGLGAEETQYF.